This TCR beta chain came from a study of lymphopenia after photon versus proton radiotherapy. To note about this clone: Its specificity is unknown.

V was pared by 5 bases and J by 4 bases, with 21 bases between. CDR1 and CDR2 (germline): SGHVS, FQNEAQ. This CDR3 spans 16 amino acids. Study-wide findings and caveats: Only patients who died were analyzed for survival; proton advantage is unproven. After lymphocyte nadir, photon-treated repertoires showed oligoclonal expansion, especially CD8+ Temra. Post-nadir TCR diversity decline inversely tracked overall survival among those who died. Proton therapy kept repertoires fairly stable, unlike photons, which gained effector/memory cells.

Profiling relied on immunoSEQ multiplex PCR, and the TCRdb table lists in-frame clones only, not all of them. The sample carries 150,000 or so clones, around 85% recorded once. The sequences come from peripheral blood, collected from a patient treated with photon-based radiotherapy. This TCR derives from a middle-aged man with gastric cancer. V is TRBV7-8 and J is TRBJ2-7; D gene ambiguous. The CDR3 loop reads CASSPSYGPRAYEQYF. In nucleotides, the CDR3 is TGTGCCAGCAGCCCATCATACGGGCCCAGAGCGTACGAGCAGTACTTC. The complete variable domain, with remaining parts taken from reference TRBV7-8 and TRBJ2-7, reads GAGVSQSPRYKVAKRGQDVALRCDPISGHVSLFWYQQALGQGPEFLTYFQNEAQLDKSGLPSDRFFAERPEGSVSTLKIQRTQQEDSAVYLCASSPSYGPRAYEQYFGPGTRLTVT.